This T cell receptor (beta chain) was sequenced for a study of blood T cell repertoires in COVID-19. Everyone who took part was about 18 to 90 years old, and they came from about two dozen US areas. What the recovered Cohort 3 donors had was two negative PCRs, clearance, or symptom resolution. Data came from immunoSEQ multiplex PCR; TCRdb stores just in-frame clones and leaves some out. The sample contains 190,000 or so clones, roughly nine tenths of which appear only once. The CDR3 runs 12 residues. From germline, CDR1 is GTSNPN and CDR2 SVGIG (reference sequence). Trimming cost V 5 bases and J 3 bases, with 8 bases left between them.

The TCR comes from a woman aged 25 to 39 who had recovered from COVID-19. Specimen: PBMCs or T cells enriched from blood (not recorded which). V is TRBV30 and J is TRBJ1-5; possibly TRBD1 for D (5 bases). CDR3 protein: CAWGTYNQPQHF. Here the CDR3 DNA reads TGTGCCTGGGGGACTTACAATCAGCCCCAGCATTTT.